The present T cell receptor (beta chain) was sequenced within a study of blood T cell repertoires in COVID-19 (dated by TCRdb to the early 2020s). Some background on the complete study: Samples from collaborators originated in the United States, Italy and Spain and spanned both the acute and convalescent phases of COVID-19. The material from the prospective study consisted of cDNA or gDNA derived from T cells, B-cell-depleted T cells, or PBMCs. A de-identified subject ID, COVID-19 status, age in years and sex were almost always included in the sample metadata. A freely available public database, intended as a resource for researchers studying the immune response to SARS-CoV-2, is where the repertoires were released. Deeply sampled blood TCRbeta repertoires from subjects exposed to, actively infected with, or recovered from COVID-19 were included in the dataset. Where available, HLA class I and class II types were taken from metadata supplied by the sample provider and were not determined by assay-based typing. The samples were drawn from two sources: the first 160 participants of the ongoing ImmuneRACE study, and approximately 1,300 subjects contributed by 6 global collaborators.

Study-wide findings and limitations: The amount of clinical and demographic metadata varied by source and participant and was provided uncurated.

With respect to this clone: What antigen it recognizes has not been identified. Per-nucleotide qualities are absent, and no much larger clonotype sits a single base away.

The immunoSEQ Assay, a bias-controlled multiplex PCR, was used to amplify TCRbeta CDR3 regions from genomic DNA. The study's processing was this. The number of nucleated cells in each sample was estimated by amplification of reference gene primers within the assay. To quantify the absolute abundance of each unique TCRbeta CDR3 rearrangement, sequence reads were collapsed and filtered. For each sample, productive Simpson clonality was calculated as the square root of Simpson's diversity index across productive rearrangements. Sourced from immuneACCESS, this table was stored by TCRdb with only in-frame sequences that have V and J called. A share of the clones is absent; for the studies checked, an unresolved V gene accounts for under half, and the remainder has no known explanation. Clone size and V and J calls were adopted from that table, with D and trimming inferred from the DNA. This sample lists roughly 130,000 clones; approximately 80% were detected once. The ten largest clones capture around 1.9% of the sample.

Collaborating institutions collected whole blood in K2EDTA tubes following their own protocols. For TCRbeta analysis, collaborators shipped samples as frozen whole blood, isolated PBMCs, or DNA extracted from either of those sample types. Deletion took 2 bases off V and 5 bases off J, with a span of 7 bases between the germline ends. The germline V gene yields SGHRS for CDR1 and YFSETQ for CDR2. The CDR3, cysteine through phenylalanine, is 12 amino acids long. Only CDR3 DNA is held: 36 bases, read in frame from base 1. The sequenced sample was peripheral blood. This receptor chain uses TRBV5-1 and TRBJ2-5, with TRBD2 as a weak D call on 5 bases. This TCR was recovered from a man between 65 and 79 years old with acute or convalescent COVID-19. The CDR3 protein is CASSFPGETQYF. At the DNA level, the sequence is TGCGCCAGCAGCTTCCCGGGGGAGACCCAGTACTTC.